This T cell receptor beta chain originates from a study of blood T cell repertoires in COVID-19. Study as a whole: The United States, Italy and Spain supplied acute and convalescent COVID-19 samples. Sample material is recorded as cDNA or gDNA derived from T cells, B-cell-depleted T cells, or PBMCs.

Original data processing: Estimation of nucleated cell counts was performed using reference gene primer amplification. Sequencing was performed with immunoSEQ multiplex PCR; in TCRdb, only in-frame clones are kept and a portion is missing. That table furnishes V, J and clone size, whereas the DNA furnished D and trimming. The sample contains over 55,000 clones, 87% of which appear only once. The CDR3 extends over 15 amino acids. Per the germline V gene, CDR1 is MDHEN and CDR2 is SYDVKM. The V segment lost 7 bases and the J segment 0 bases; nucleotides outside the gene matches: 4. The clonotype originates from a man between 50 and 59 years old with active COVID-19. The chain uses TRBV28 and TRBJ2-1; 9 positions agree with TRBD1. The sequenced material came from peripheral blood. CDR3 sequence reads: CASIGTGTSYNEQFF. The CDR3 DNA sequence: TGTGCCAGCATTGGGACAGGGACCTCCTACAATGAGCAGTTCTTC. Variable domain in full (rest from reference TRBV28 and TRBJ2-1): DVKVTQSSRYLVKRTGEKVFLECVQDMDHENMFWYRQDPGLGLRLIYFSYDVKMKEKGDIPEGYSVSREKKERFSLILESASTNQTSMYLCASIGTGTSYNEQFFGPGTRLTVL.